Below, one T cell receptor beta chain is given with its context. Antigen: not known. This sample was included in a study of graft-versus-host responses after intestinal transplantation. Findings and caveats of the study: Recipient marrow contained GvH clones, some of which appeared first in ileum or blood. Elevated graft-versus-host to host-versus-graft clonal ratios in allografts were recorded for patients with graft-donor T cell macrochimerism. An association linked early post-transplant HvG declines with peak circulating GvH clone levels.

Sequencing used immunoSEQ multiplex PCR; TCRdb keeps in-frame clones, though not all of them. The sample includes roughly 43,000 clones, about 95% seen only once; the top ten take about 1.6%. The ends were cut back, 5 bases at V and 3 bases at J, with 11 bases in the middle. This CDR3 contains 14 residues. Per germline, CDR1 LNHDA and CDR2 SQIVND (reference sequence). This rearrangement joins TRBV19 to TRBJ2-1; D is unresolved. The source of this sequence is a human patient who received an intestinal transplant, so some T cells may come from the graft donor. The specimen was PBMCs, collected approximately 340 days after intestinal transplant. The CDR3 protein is CASSPTTLYNEQFF. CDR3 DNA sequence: TGTGCCAGTAGTCCTACTACCCTCTACAATGAGCAGTTCTTC.